These T cell receptor beta chains were read from a single sample in a study of T cell changes during pregnancy in multiple sclerosis. Repertoires were generated with immunoSEQ multiplex PCR, while TCRdb's copy carries only in-frame clones and drops some. The sample has some 29,000 clones; nearly 90% are singletons. The sample here was CD8+ T cells from peripheral blood mononuclear cells, taken in the third trimester of pregnancy. Receptors originate from a female donor with multiple sclerosis, enrolled in a pregnancy study. CDR3s include the opening cysteine and the closing phenylalanine or tryptophan. A D gene is named only where the DNA matches it firmly.

TRBD2 | TRBJ2-3 | TRBV27 | TGTGCCAGCAGTCCCCCTAGCGGGACTAGCACAGATACGCAGTATTTT | CASSPPSGTSTDTQYF
TRBD2 | TRBJ2-5 | TRBV30 | TGTGCCTGGAGTGTACGGGGGAGGGGAAAGACCCAGTACTTC | CAWSVRGRGKTQYF
NA | TRBJ2-5 | TRBV6-5 | TGTGCCAGCAGTTACGGGAGCCAAGAGACCCAGTACTTC | CASSYGSQETQYF
TRBD1 | TRBJ1-6 | TRBV27 | TGTGCCGCTTTACAGGGGACCCCCTATAATTCACCCCTCCACTTT | CAALQGTPYNSPLHF
TRBD1 | TRBJ1-2 | TRBV9 | TGTGCCAGCAGCGGAACAGGGGCCGACTATGGCTACACCTTC | CASSGTGADYGYTF
NA | TRBJ2-7 | TRBV7-6 | TGTGCCAGCAGCTTAAAGCTGTGGTACGAGCAGTACTTC | CASSLKLWYEQYF
NA | TRBJ2-7 | TRBV27 | TGTGCCAGCAGTTCCTGGGGGGCCTACGAGCAGTACTTC | CASSSWGAYEQYF
NA | TRBJ2-7 | TRBV4-1 | TGCGCCAGCAGTGGGGCAGGGGAATACGAGCAGTACTTC | CASSGAGEYEQYF
NA | TRBJ2-3 | TRBV5-1 | NA | CASSPSGRGGGDTQYF
TRBD1 | TRBJ2-7 | TRBV27 | TGTGCCAGCAGTCCTCTCGGACAGGGACTGGGCGAGCAGTACTTC | CASSPLGQGLGEQYF
NA | TRBJ1-4 | TRBV11-2 | TGTGCCAGCAGCTCCGGGACTGGGAGTGATGAAAAACTGTTTTTT | CASSSGTGSDEKLFF
NA | TRBJ2-7 | TRBV4-2 | TGTGCCAGCAGCTCCACGCAGGGGAGGGACGCCTACGAGCAGTACTTC | CASSSTQGRDAYEQYF
TRBD2 | TRBJ2-7 | TRBV2 | TGTGCCAGCAGCTTCACAGTCAGGGACACGCGAGCGGGAGAGCCGGACGAGCAGTACTTC | CASSFTVRDTRAGEPDEQYF
NA | TRBJ1-6 | TRBV2 | TGTGCCAGTAGAACGAAAGTTCGGTCACCCCTCCACTTT | CASRTKVRSPLHF